This T cell receptor (beta chain) was identified in a study of cytomegalovirus exposure and HLA in healthy donors. The CDR3 is 14 residues long. CDR1 SGHRS and CDR2 YFSETQ come from the germline V gene. Trimming left V 7 bases short and J 0 bases short, with 13 bases between. Amplification used 60 Vbeta primers and 13 Jbeta primers. As processed by the authors: A later analysis tallied some 84 million unique TCR beta chains, around 9.9 million of them shared. TCRdb's table, derived via immunoSEQ multiplex PCR, lists solely in-frame clones and lacks some. V and J calls and clone size are those listed in that table; D and trimming were worked out from the DNA. The sample includes more than 110,000 clones, roughly 80% of them seen just once.

Sequencing was carried out using PBMCs. The chain couples TRBV5-1 to TRBJ1-2; D perhaps matches TRBD1 (6 bases). This sequence was found in a man aged 18 to 29 in good health and CMV-seronegative. The CDR3 loop is CASRRTDSNYGYTF. DNA for the CDR3: TGCGCCAGCCGCCGGACAGACTCTAACTATGGCTACACCTTC. Based on the CDR3 plus reference TRBV5-1 and TRBJ1-2, the full variable domain is KAGVTQTPRYLIKTRGQQVTLSCSPISGHRSVSWYQQTPGQGLQFLFEYFSETQRNKGNFPGRFSGRQFSNSRSEMNVSTLELGDSALYLCASRRTDSNYGYTFGSGTRLTVV.